Listed below are T cell receptor beta chains from one sample, sequenced in a study of tumor and adjacent non-tumor tissue in lung cancer. A single record per CDR3 protein comes from TCRdb applying MiXCR to the multiplex PCR reads. The sample yields 75,000 to 90,000 distinct CDR3 sequences, around 76% seen once. The sample consisted of distant non-tumor lung tissue. The receptors originated from a woman in her forties or fifties with non-small cell lung cancer. Both conserved end residues are part of each CDR3. The D gene is left open where the match is weak. Where a row states a size, it is once, few, many or the class of an expanded clone; other rows omit it.

size | D | length | J | V | CDR3 | DNA
NA | NA | 13 | TRBJ2-7 | TRBV20-1 | CSADDPIPKEQYF | TGCAGTGCCGATGACCCTATCCCGAAGGAGCAGTACTTC
NA | TRBD2 | 15 | TRBJ2-7 | TRBV5-1 | CASRTSGISAYEQYF | TGCGCTAGCCGGACTAGCGGGATCTCTGCCTACGAGCAGTACTTC
NA | TRBD1 | 15 | TRBJ2-7 | TRBV4-1 | CTSSQDQGQQYEQYF | TGCACCAGCAGCCAAGATCAGGGACAGCAGTACGAGCAGTACTTC
NA | NA | 17 | TRBJ2-6 | TRBV20-1 | CSASGTWVVNEANVLTF | TGCAGTGCTAGTGGGACATGGGTGGTGAATGAGGCCAACGTCCTGACTTTC
NA | NA | 16 | TRBJ2-3 | TRBV6-4 | CASSDNSKSFVDTQYF | TGTGCCAGCAGTGACAATAGCAAGAGTTTCGTAGATACGCAGTATTTT
once | TRBD2 | 17 | TRBJ2-3 | TRBV28 | CASSTFWEGRNTDTQYF | TGTGCCAGCAGTACTTTCTGGGAGGGCCGAAACACAGACACGCAATATTTT
NA | NA | 12 | TRBJ1-2 | TRBV29-1 | CSVPGGSYGYTF | TGTAGCGTCCCCGGGGGGTCCTATGGCTACACCTTC
NA | TRBD2 | 17 | TRBJ2-1 | TRBV20-1 | CSVRARDSWREGRRQFF | TGCAGTGTTAGAGCTAGGGATAGTTGGCGGGAGGGCCGGAGGCAGTTCTTC
NA | NA | 11 | TRBJ2-7 | TRBV29-1 | CSFTSEYKRYF | TGCAGCTTCACGAGTGAGTACAAGCGGTACTTC
NA | NA | 12 | TRBJ2-1 | TRBV20-1 | CSPHLGKNEPFF | TGCAGTCCCCACCTAGGGAAGAATGAGCCGTTCTTC
NA | NA | 14 | TRBJ1-5 | TRBV6-2/TRBV6-3 | CANSSDSNNRPQHF | TGTGCCAACAGTTCGGACAGCAACAATCGGCCCCAGCATTTT
once | NA | 10 | TRBJ2-3 | TRBV6-1 | CANTHDMQYF | TGTGCCAACACACACGATATGCAGTATTTT
NA | NA | 14 | TRBJ1-1 | TRBV5-1 | CASSLNAGNTEAFF | TGCGCCAGCAGCTTAAATGCGGGGAACACTGAAGCTTTCTTT
many | TRBD1 | 12 | TRBJ2-1 | TRBV6-1 | CASSVTGNEQFF | TGTGCCAGCAGTGTGACAGGGAATGAGCAGTTCTTC
NA | NA | 15 | TRBJ2-2 | TRBV6-1 | CASSESALGDGELFF | TGTGCCAGTAGTGAATCCGCGTTAGGGGACGGGGAGCTGTTTTTT
many | NA | 13 | TRBJ1-1 | TRBV6-1 | CASSVPPGAEAFF | TGTGCCAGCAGTGTGCCCCCGGGTGCTGAAGCTTTCTTT
NA | NA | 15 | TRBJ2-1 | TRBV20-1 | CSANSWIISYNEQFF | TGCAGTGCTAATTCCTGGATCATCTCATACAATGAGCAGTTCTTC
NA | TRBD1 | 16 | TRBJ2-7 | TRBV5-8 | CASSPSSGTAIYEQYF | TGTGCCAGCAGCCCTTCTTCCGGGACAGCCATCTACGAGCAGTACTTC
NA | TRBD2 | 17 | TRBJ2-7 | TRBV11-2 | CTSSPRTSGRALWEQYF | TGTACCAGCAGCCCCCGGACTAGTGGGAGGGCATTATGGGAGCAGTACTTC
NA | NA | 15 | TRBJ2-1 | TRBV29-1 | CSVETPFGDYNDQFF | TGCAGCGTTGAAACCCCCTTTGGGGATTACAATGATCAGTTCTTC
many | TRBD2 | 16 | TRBJ2-1 | TRBV24-1 | CATSDLRTSGTNEQFF | TGTGCCACCAGTGATTTGAGGACTAGCGGTACGAATGAGCAGTTCTTC
NA | TRBD2 | 15 | TRBJ2-7 | TRBV6-5 | CVRYGRNGAPNEQYF | TGTGTCAGATACGGGAGGAATGGGGCCCCCAACGAGCAGTACTTC